Shown below are 28 T cell receptor beta chains from a single sample sequenced in a study of blood T cell repertoires in COVID-19 (TCRdb year 2020). The library came from the immunoSEQ multiplex PCR assay. This is the immuneACCESS table as TCRdb keeps it, with only in-frame sequences that have V and J called. A part of the clones is gone; compared with another copy, unresolved V genes explain less than half, and the rest is unexplained. The sample table contains about 210,000 clones; only one count was recorded for roughly 86% of them. In total, the top ten clones hold 12% of the sample. Material for sequencing was peripheral blood. The source is a woman aged 40 to 50 with acute or convalescent COVID-19.

V is TRBV19 and J is TRBJ2-2, with 9 bases fitting TRBD2. The germline gives CDR1 LNHDA, CDR2 SQIVND (reference sequence). The CDR3 is made up of 17 amino acids. V lost 7 bases, J lost 0 bases, and 9 bases stayed unmatched. In nucleotides, the CDR3 is TGTGCCAGTAAGGAGGCTAGCGGGGTCCCGAACACCGGGGAGCTGTTTTTT. Protein: CASKEASGVPNTGELFF.

This chain uses TRBV29-1 with TRBJ1-6, with TRBD1 matching 7 bases. Germline CDR1 and CDR2: SQVTM and ANQGSEA. Unmatched junction bases numbered 4, after V lost 4 bases and J lost 7 bases. The CDR3 runs 13 residues. In DNA form, the CDR3 reads TGCAGCGTTGGACAGGGATCCAATTCACCCCTCCACTTT. Translation gives CSVGQGSNSPLHF.

The V and J genes are TRBV3-1 (or the pseudogene TRBV3-2) and TRBJ2-7, with 10 nucleotides matching TRBD1. This CDR3 region has 15 residues. Per the germline V gene, CDR1 is LGHDT and CDR2 is YNNKEL (reference sequence). V lost 3 bases and J lost 6; bases outside the gene matches: 8. The DNA of the CDR3 is TGTGCCAGCAGCCATCCCGGGACAGGGGCCCTCGAGCAGTACTTC. This gives the protein CASSHPGTGALEQYF.

This rearrangement joins TRBV9 to TRBJ2-2; TRBD1 agrees at 7 bases. The germline CDR1 and CDR2 sequences are SGDLS and YYNGEE. After removal of 3 bases from V and 1 base from J, the junction contained 3 bases not matched to a gene. This CDR3 contains 15 residues. CDR3 DNA sequence: TGTGCCAGCAGCGCCCGGGACAGGAACACCGGGGAGCTGTTTTTT. This sequence encodes CASSARDRNTGELFF.

The V gene is TRBV27, the J gene TRBJ2-7, with D possibly matching TRBD2 (6 bases). V lost 3 bases, J lost 0 bases, and 9 bases lay in between. CDR1 is MNHEY, CDR2 SMNVEV, per germline (reference sequence). This CDR3 comprises 14 residues. In DNA form, the CDR3 reads TGTGCCAGCAGTTTGCGGGATCTCTCCTACGAGCAGTACTTC. Amino acids: CASSLRDLSYEQYF.

The chain joins TRBV7-9 to TRBJ2-3; D possibly corresponds to TRBD1 (6 bases). Trimming pared 5 bases from V and 14 bases from J, leaving 17 bases between. In germline, CDR1 is SEHNR, CDR2 FQNEAQ (reference sequence). This CDR3 region has 12 residues. The CDR3 coding sequence is TGTGCCAGCAGCATGGACAGCCCCACCCTGTATTTT. Residues: CASSMDSPTLYF.

The chain carries TRBV15 and TRBJ2-3; 9 bases map to TRBD2. Losses at the gene ends were 0 bases for V and 4 bases for J; bases not matched to a gene: 5. Germline CDR1 LNHNV, CDR2 YYDKDF (reference sequence). The CDR3 covers 16 residues. This chain's CDR3 is CATSRDMIAGADTQYF. In DNA form, the CDR3 reads TGTGCCACCAGCAGAGATATGATAGCGGGAGCAGATACGCAGTATTTT.

This clone was observed a handful of times. This chain links TRBV24-1 with TRBJ2-5; TRBD1 might be the D (6 bases). Per germline, CDR1 KGHDR and CDR2 SFDVKD. V gave up 0 bases and J gave up 5 bases, with 15 bases separating them. This CDR3 contains 16 residues. In DNA, the CDR3 is TGTGCCACCAGTGATTTGAGTTTTGGGGGCTTGGAGACCCAGTACTTC. This gives the protein CATSDLSFGGLETQYF.

The genes are TRBV12-3 or TRBV12-4 and TRBJ2-1, with D hard to call. The CDR3 sequence is 12 residues long. V lost 6 bases to trimming and J lost 4 bases, with 7 bases between them. CDR3 protein: CASRLYYNEQFF. The DNA for the CDR3 is TGTGCCAGCAGGCTATATTACAATGAGCAGTTCTTC.

The rearrangement links TRBV24-1 to TRBJ1-2, with D uncertain. Trimming shortened V by 6 bases and J by 9 bases, and 13 bases separated the two germline ends. The germline CDR1 and CDR2 sequences are KGHDR and SFDVKD. This CDR3 has 12 residues. The CDR3 spells CATSFRLSRYTF. In DNA form, the CDR3 reads TGTGCCACCAGTTTCCGCCTATCTCGCTACACCTTC.

The genes are TRBV18 and TRBJ2-7; 8 bases line up with TRBD1. V shed 4 bases and J 3 bases; nucleotides not matched to a gene: 2. The CDR3 is made up of 13 amino acids. CDR1 KGHSH and CDR2 LQKENI come from the germline V gene. The CDR3: CASSRTGGYEQYF. The CDR3 DNA follows: TGTGCCAGCTCACGAACAGGGGGCTACGAGCAGTACTTC.

V usage is TRBV6-6 and J usage is TRBJ2-2; 7 nucleotides line up with TRBD1. CDR1 MNHNY and CDR2 SVGAGI come from the germline V gene (reference sequence). V was clipped by 5 bases and J by 1 base; unmatched bases: 10. CDR3 length: 17 residues. The CDR3 sequence is CASSPNLWTGNTGELFF. The CDR3 DNA follows: TGTGCCAGCAGTCCTAATCTATGGACAGGGAACACCGGGGAGCTGTTTTTT.

The chain carries TRBV2 and TRBJ1-4, with D possibly TRBD1 on 6 matching bases. This CDR3 region has 16 residues. Between the trimmed V and J ends, which lost 0 bases and 3 bases, there was a span of 11 bases. Per germline, CDR1 SNHLY and CDR2 FYNNEI. This CDR3 is CASSEAPGEANEKLFF. The CDR3 coding sequence is TGTGCCAGCAGTGAAGCGCCAGGGGAAGCTAATGAAAAACTGTTTTTT.

The chain carries TRBV14 and TRBJ2-5; 9 positions match TRBD1. V was pared by 3 bases and J by 3 bases, with 5 bases of the junction left unmatched. The CDR3 runs to 15 residues. The V gene's germline CDR1 is SGHDN and CDR2 FVKESK. The CDR3 sequence: CASSHPGQGKETQYF. The CDR3 DNA sequence: TGTGCCAGCAGCCATCCGGGACAGGGTAAAGAGACCCAGTACTTC.

This clone was detected only once. The chain joins TRBV19 to TRBJ2-3, with TRBD2 identical over 8 bases. The CDR3 contains 14 residues. The V gene's germline CDR1 is LNHDA and CDR2 SQIVND (reference sequence). Trimming at V came to 5 bases and at J to 5 bases, leaving 6 bases not matched to a gene. The CDR3 loop reads CASSAAGTRDTQYF. CDR3 bases: TGTGCCAGTAGTGCCGCCGGGACTAGAGATACGCAGTATTTT. Together with reference TRBV19 and TRBJ2-3, the CDR3 gives the full variable domain: DGGITQSPKYLFRKEGQNVTLSCEQNLNHDAMYWYRQDPGQGLRLIYYSQIVNDFQKGDIAEGYSVSREKKESFPLTVTSAQKNPTAFYLCASSAAGTRDTQYFGPGTRLTVL.

V gene TRBV7-2 combines with J gene TRBJ2-3, with 11 bases matching TRBD2. The germline CDR1 and CDR2 sequences are SGHTA and FQGNSA. Germline trimming cut 11 bases from V and 12 bases from J; bases unmatched to any gene: 10. The CDR3 runs 12 residues. The CDR3 bases are TGTGCCGGAGCGGGGACTAGCGGAAATCAGTATTTT. Protein: CAGAGTSGNQYF.

The chain is built from TRBV23-1 and TRBJ1-2; 7 bases align to TRBD1. TRBV23-1 is identified as an open reading frame with a role that is uncertain. This CDR3 contains 18 residues. With 6 bases clipped from V and 0 bases from J, the junction kept 16 bases outside the gene matches. This CDR3 reads CASSQWTGYYLANYGYTF. CDR3 nucleotide sequence: TGCGCCAGCAGCCAGTGGACAGGCTACTACCTAGCTAACTATGGCTACACCTTC.

The chain combines TRBV19 with TRBJ1-4; D is perhaps TRBD1 (5 bases). V was clipped by 5 bases and J by 5 bases, with 9 bases between them. This CDR3 comprises 13 residues. Germline CDR1 and CDR2: LNHDA and SQIVND (reference sequence). The DNA for the CDR3 is TGTGCCAGTAGTCTCGGGGGGAATGAAAAACTGTTTTTT. Its protein is CASSLGGNEKLFF.

This clone showed up just once. The rearrangement uses TRBV6-5 and TRBJ2-1; 7 positions agree with TRBD1. J was trimmed by 4 bases and V by 1 base; bases with no gene match: 4. The CDR3 spans 15 residues. CDR1 MNHEY and CDR2 SVGAGI come from the germline V gene. The CDR3, as DNA: TGTGCCAGCAGTTACTTAACGGGACAGTACAATGAGCAGTTCTTC. Its translation: CASSYLTGQYNEQFF.

The rearrangement links TRBV6-5 to TRBJ2-7, with 7 positions matching TRBD1. CDR3 length equals 13 residues. V lost 6 bases, J lost 8 bases, and 10 bases stayed unmatched. CDR1 MNHEY and CDR2 SVGAGI come from the germline V gene. Here the CDR3 reads CASRADRADKQYF. As DNA, the CDR3 is TGTGCCAGCAGGGCTGACAGGGCTGATAAGCAGTACTTC.

This chain joins TRBV19 and TRBJ2-1; 7 positions match TRBD2. Germline V CDR1 and CDR2: LNHDA, SQIVND (reference sequence). The ends lost 2 bases at V and 0 bases at J; junction bases unmatched: 7. The CDR3 is 17 residues long. This CDR3 reads CASSITSVLSSYNEQFF. CDR3 nucleotide sequence: TGTGCCAGTAGTATAACTAGCGTACTAAGCTCCTACAATGAGCAGTTCTTC.

J is TRBJ1-3 and V is TRBV6-5, with D uncertain. The CDR3 covers 14 residues. Trimming took 5 bases from V and 0 from J, leaving 8 bases between them. Germline V CDR1 and CDR2: MNHEY, SVGAGI. CDR3 sequence (DNA): TGTGCCAGCAGTCTGATAGACTCTGGAAACACCATATATTTT. Translation gives CASSLIDSGNTIYF.

V gene TRBV5-8 combines with J gene TRBJ1-1; D perhaps matches TRBD1 (6 bases). From germline, CDR1 is SGHTS and CDR2 YDEGEE. The CDR3 is 14 amino acids. Trimming shortened V by 0 bases and J by 6 bases, and 12 bases separated the two germline ends. The CDR3 region is CASSLGTRGAEAFF. CDR3 DNA: TGTGCCAGCAGCTTGGGTACCAGGGGAGCTGAAGCTTTCTTT.

The chain employs TRBV28 and TRBJ2-1; TRBD1 agrees at 7 bases. The CDR3 has 15 residues. V lost 6 bases, J lost 0 bases, and 5 bases stayed unmatched. Per the germline V gene, CDR1 is MDHEN and CDR2 is SYDVKM. The DNA for the CDR3 is TGTGCCAGCAGAAGACAGGGAAGCTCCTACAATGAGCAGTTCTTC. Translated: CASRRQGSSYNEQFF. Full variable domain (outside the CDR3, taken from reference TRBV28 and TRBJ2-1): DVKVTQSSRYLVKRTGEKVFLECVQDMDHENMFWYRQDPGLGLRLIYFSYDVKMKEKGDIPEGYSVSREKKERFSLILESASTNQTSMYLCASRRQGSSYNEQFFGPGTRLTVL.

The gene calls are TRBV11-2 and TRBJ1-4, with TRBD1 matching over 8 bases. Germline CDR1 and CDR2: SGHAT and FQNNGV. The CDR3 consists of 16 residues. V trimming: 2 bases; J trimming: 7 bases; junction bases outside the gene matches: 9. The CDR3 DNA reads TGTGCCAGCAGCTTAAGTCCAGGGGGCGTTAGTGAAAAACTGTTTTTT. It codes for CASSLSPGGVSEKLFF. The whole variable domain, filled in from reference TRBV11-2 and TRBJ1-4, reads EAGVAQSPRYKIIEKRQSVAFWCNPISGHATLYWYQQILGQGPKLLIQFQNNGVVDDSQLPKDRFSAERLKGVDSTLKIQPAKLEDSAVYLCASSLSPGGVSEKLFFGSGTQLSVL.

The chain is built from TRBV25-1 and TRBJ2-2, with TRBD2 identical over 10 bases. Germline loops: CDR1 MGHDK, CDR2 SYGVNS. J lost 3 bases, V lost 3 bases, and 7 bases had no gene match. The CDR3 consists of 17 residues. CDR3 sequence: CASSDERGGPDTGELFF. As DNA, the CDR3 is TGTGCCAGCAGTGACGAGCGGGGGGGCCCCGACACCGGGGAGCTGTTTTTT.

The chain links TRBV21-1 to TRBJ2-6; the D call of TRBD1 is as the table states it, not checked on the DNA. TRBV21-1 is a pseudogene. The CDR3 spans 19 residues. The CDR3 reads CASSKIWASHHSGANVLTF. In DNA form, the CDR3 reads TGTGCCAGCAGCAAAATCTGGGCCAGCCACCACTCTGGGGCCAACGTCCTGACTTTC.

The CDR3 is CASSSRQAGNTEAFF. The CDR3 DNA reads as TGTGCCAGCAGCTCCCGACAGGCAGGGAACACTGAAGCTTTCTTT. The rearrangement uses TRBV11-2 and TRBJ1-1; perhaps TRBD1 as D (6 bases). The CDR3 has 15 amino acids. The V gene lost 4 bases and the J gene lost 1 base, with 13 bases spanning the gap. Germline CDR1 is SGHAT and CDR2 is FQNNGV.